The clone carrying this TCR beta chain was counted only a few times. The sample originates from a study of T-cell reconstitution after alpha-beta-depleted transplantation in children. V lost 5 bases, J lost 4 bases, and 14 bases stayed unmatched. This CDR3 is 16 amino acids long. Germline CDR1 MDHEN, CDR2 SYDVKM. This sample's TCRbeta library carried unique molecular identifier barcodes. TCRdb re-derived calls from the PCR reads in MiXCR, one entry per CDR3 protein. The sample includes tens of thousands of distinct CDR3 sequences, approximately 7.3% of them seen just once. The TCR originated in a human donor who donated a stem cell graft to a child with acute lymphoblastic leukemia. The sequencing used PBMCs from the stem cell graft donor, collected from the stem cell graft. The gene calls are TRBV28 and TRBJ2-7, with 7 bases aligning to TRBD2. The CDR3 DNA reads TGTGCCAGCAGTCCCGTCTTTGGTAGCGGGCGATACGAGCAGTACTTC. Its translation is CASSPVFGSGRYEQYF.